The 8 T cell receptor beta chains below were found in one sample sequenced in a study of T cell responses to AZD1222 COVID-19 vaccine. Clones were sequenced by immunoSEQ multiplex PCR, and TCRdb holds only the in-frame ones, with some missing. The sample lists some 150,000 clones, 92% occurring once. The sample was peripheral blood, taken on day 0 of AZD1222 vaccination. All receptors come from an adult in good health.

The chain recombines TRBV20-1 with TRBJ1-1; a weak D match, TRBD1 (6 bases). Germline loops: CDR1 DFQATT, CDR2 SNEGSKA (reference sequence). Between the trimmed V and J ends, which lost 3 bases and 1 base, there was a span of 12 bases. The CDR3 length is 14 residues. CDR3 sequence reads: CSASEGGANTEAFF. In nucleotides, the CDR3 is TGCAGTGCTAGTGAGGGGGGGGCGAACACTGAAGCTTTCTTT.

The chain carries TRBV7-6 and TRBJ2-1; the match to TRBD2 covers 8 bases. The CDR3 is made up of 15 amino acids. With V trimmed by 4 bases and J by 8 bases, 10 bases remained unmatched. In germline, CDR1 is SGHVS, CDR2 FNYEAQ. The CDR3 DNA follows: TGTGCCAGCAGCTCGCGTCTAGCGGGTTACCATGAGCAGTTCTTC. As protein: CASSSRLAGYHEQFF.

The chain uses TRBV5-1 and TRBJ2-7; D remains ambiguous. CDR1 and CDR2 from the germline V gene are SGHRS and YFSETQ. Trimming pared 0 bases from V and 5 bases from J, leaving 6 bases between. The CDR3 has 12 residues. The CDR3 nucleotides are TGCGCCAGCAGCTTGGGACATAACGAGCAGTACTTC. It specifies CASSLGHNEQYF.

The chain couples TRBV24-1 to TRBJ2-1, with 7 bases lining up with TRBD2. V lost 9 bases, J lost 6 bases, and 13 bases stayed unmatched. The CDR3 consists of 15 residues. CDR1 and CDR2 (germline): KGHDR, SFDVKD. This chain's CDR3 is CATLAAGNKANEQFF. The CDR3 nucleotides read TGTGCCACCCTAGCGGCAGGGAATAAGGCCAATGAGCAGTTCTTC.

This sequence joins TRBV5-1 and TRBJ1-2, with a weak D call TRBD1 (5 bases). The germline V gene encodes CDR1 SGHRS and CDR2 YFSETQ. V was cut by 4 bases and J by 6 bases, with 28 bases left in between. CDR3 length: 18 residues. This CDR3 reads CASSPGYRGQGRRNGYTF. The CDR3 DNA is TGCGCCAGCAGCCCCGGTTATAGAGGGCAGGGAAGGCGTAATGGCTACACCTTC.

This chain connects TRBV10-1 to TRBJ2-7, with D possibly TRBD1 on 6 matching bases. Trimming took 1 base from V and 4 from J, leaving 11 bases between them. CDR1 is WNHNN, CDR2 SYGVQD, per germline (reference sequence). This CDR3 region has 14 residues. CDR3: CASSEFGGGYEQYF. The CDR3, as DNA: TGCGCCAGCAGTGAGTTTGGGGGCGGTTACGAGCAGTACTTC.

The V and J genes are TRBV29-1 and TRBJ2-7; 9 nucleotides align to TRBD1. This CDR3 has 14 amino acids. Germline CDR1 and CDR2: SQVTM and ANQGSEA. Trimming removed 5 bases from V and 6 bases from J; junction bases left unmatched: 11. Here the CDR3 reads CSVSPGQGSIEQYF. CDR3 sequence (DNA): TGCAGCGTTTCACCGGGACAGGGATCGATCGAGCAGTACTTC.

This rearrangement joins TRBV9 to TRBJ2-2, with D hard to call. Trimming pared 2 bases from V and 2 bases from J, leaving 13 bases between. This CDR3 comprises 16 residues. Germline lookup yields CDR1 SGDLS and CDR2 YYNGEE. Here the CDR3 reads CASSVYGATNTGELFF. CDR3 DNA sequence: TGTGCCAGCAGCGTCTATGGAGCCACTAACACCGGGGAGCTGTTTTTT.